This record concerns one T cell receptor beta chain sequence. From the 5' RACE reads, TCRdb called clonotypes with MiXCR, one entry per CDR3 protein. Among 100,000 to 120,000 distinct CDR3 sequences listed, around 12% were seen once. The data were taken from a study of early T cells in non-severe SARS-CoV-2 infection. With V trimmed by 5 bases and J by 0 bases, 19 bases remained unmatched. Germline V gene data show CDR1 as SEHNR and CDR2 as FQNEAQ (reference sequence). This CDR3 has 21 amino acids. This specimen consisted of whole blood, obtained at baseline. The rearrangement links TRBV7-9 to TRBJ1-2; 12 positions match TRBD1. The TCR sequence derives from an adult who was a healthcare worker with PCR-confirmed SARS-CoV-2 infection or an uninfected control (not recorded which). The chain's CDR3 is CASSHDRDRGLWKRANYGYTF. CDR3 coding DNA: TGTGCCAGCAGCCACGACCGGGACAGGGGGCTATGGAAACGAGCTAACTATGGCTACACCTTC. Together with reference TRBV7-9 and TRBJ1-2, the CDR3 gives the full variable domain: DTGVSQNPRHKITKRGQNVTFRCDPISEHNRLYWYRQTLGQGPEFLTYFQNEAQLEKSRLLSDRFSAERPKGSFSTLEIQRTEQGDSAMYLCASSHDRDRGLWKRANYGYTFGSGTRLTVV.